A selection of T cell receptor beta chains follows, all from one sample in a study of T-cell reconstitution after alpha-beta-depleted transplantation in children. TCRdb itself ran the PCR reads through MiXCR, one entry per CDR3 protein. The sample yields about 870,000 distinct CDR3 sequences, 16% seen once. Sequences were derived from PBMCs, mostly from graft donor cells, sampled 360 days after TCRalphabeta/CD19-depleted stem cell transplant. These receptors all come from a male patient younger than 18 who had a stem cell transplant for acute lymphoblastic leukemia, so the T cells may come from the graft donor. Both conserved end residues are part of each CDR3. A D gene is named only where the DNA matches it firmly. Clone size, where shown, is once, few, many, or a class for clones that have expanded.

clone_size d_call j_call v_call cdr3_nt cdr3_aa
- TRBD1 TRBJ2-7 TRBV29-1 TGCAGCGTTGCAGGGGGCGCCGAAAGAACCTACGAGCAGTACTTC CSVAGGAERTYEQYF
few - TRBJ2-5 TRBV7-7 TGTGCCAGCAGCTTAGGTGGGGACAAAGGAGAGACCCAGTACTTC CASSLGGDKGETQYF
many - TRBJ1-2 TRBV10-3 TGTGCCATCAGTGAGAGTCTGGGGTATAGTGGCTACACCTTC CAISESLGYSGYTF
- TRBD1 TRBJ2-1 TRBV5-1 TGCGCCGGCTCGAGAGGGACAGGGGTCGGGTATGAGCAGTTCTTC CAGSRGTGVGYEQFF
few TRBD1 TRBJ1-1 TRBV12-3/TRBV12-4 TGTGCCAGCAGGCGGACAGGGGAGGCCACTGAAGCTTTCTTT CASRRTGEATEAFF
few TRBD2 TRBJ2-7 TRBV5-1 TGCGCCAGCAGCTTGAGGTCCAGCTTAGCGGGACGATTCTACGAGCAGTACTTC CASSLRSSLAGRFYEQYF
few - TRBJ2-7 TRBV27 TGTGCCAGCAGTTCTTCCGGGCGGGAAAGGTACTACGAGCAGTACTTC CASSSSGRERYYEQYF
few - TRBJ2-7 TRBV4-1 TGCGCCAGCAGTCAGGGGCTGGGCTCTTCCTACGAGCAGTACTTC CASSQGLGSSYEQYF
- - TRBJ1-6 TRBV13 TGTGCCAGCAGCTTAGGAGGGCCGGTGGGCTATAATTCACCCCTCCACTTT CASSLGGPVGYNSPLHF
many - TRBJ2-4 TRBV5-6 TGTGCCAGCAGCTTCCGGGGGCCCAAAAACATTCAGTACTTC CASSFRGPKNIQYF
few - TRBJ1-2 TRBV5-1 TGCGCCAGCAGCTTGGATACGGGGTACGGCTACACCTTC CASSLDTGYGYTF
many - TRBJ2-1 TRBV11-1 TGTGCCAGCAGCATTTGGGAAGGTGATAATGAGCAGTTCTTC CASSIWEGDNEQFF
few - TRBJ1-6 TRBV20-1 TGCAGTGCTAGAACCGGGAACAGTGATTCACCCCTCCACTTT CSARTGNSDSPLHF
- - TRBJ2-2 TRBV12-3/TRBV12-4 TGTGCCAGCAGCCCACAGGAGGGGAGGCGGGAGCTGTTTTTT CASSPQEGRRELFF
many - TRBJ2-1 TRBV5-1 TGCGCCAGCAGCTTGGTTACCCTAGGCAATGAGCAGTTCTTC CASSLVTLGNEQFF
few - TRBJ1-1 TRBV11-1 TGTGCCAGCAGCTTAGGGGTTGGAATTGCGGAGTTCATGAACACTGAAGCTTTCTTT CASSLGVGIAEFMNTEAFF
few - TRBJ2-1 TRBV7-9 TGTGCCAGCAGCTTAGTTCGGCGGGACAACTACAATGAGCAGTTCTTC CASSLVRRDNYNEQFF
few - TRBJ2-1 TRBV20-1 TGCAGCGTTCAGTTGCGGTACTACAATGAGCAGTTCTTC CSVQLRYYNEQFF
few - TRBJ1-3 TRBV29-1 TGCAGCGTTGGTGGCGGCTCTGGAAACACCATATATTTT CSVGGGSGNTIYF
many - TRBJ2-5 TRBV10-3 TGTGCCATCCCCCCTAATGGAGAGACCCAGTACTTC CAIPPNGETQYF
- TRBD1 TRBJ1-6 TRBV12-3/TRBV12-4 TGTGCCAGCAGTTTTAGGGGACAGGGTCGTGTGTATTCACCCCTCCACTTT CASSFRGQGRVYSPLHF
few - TRBJ1-1 TRBV5-1 TGCGCCAGCAGCTTACTAAGCCCCCGCGAAGCTTTCTTT CASSLLSPREAFF
- TRBD1 TRBJ2-1 TRBV5-1 TGCGCCAGCAGCTTGAGGGCCCCTTGGACAGGGCGGAATGAGCAGTTCTTC CASSLRAPWTGRNEQFF
- TRBD1 TRBJ1-2 TRBV7-2 TGTGCCAGCAGCTCGACAGGGGTAATCTATGGCTACACCTTC CASSSTGVIYGYTF
few TRBD1 TRBJ2-7 TRBV5-1 TGCGCCAGCAGCTTGCGTCAGGGGGTACCGTACGAGCAGTACTTC CASSLRQGVPYEQYF
- TRBD2 TRBJ2-3 TRBV2 TGTGCCAGCAGTGGGGTAGCGGGAGCGGTAGATACGCAGTATTTT CASSGVAGAVDTQYF
few - TRBJ1-5 TRBV12-3/TRBV12-4 TGTGCCAGCAGATATAGCGGGGATCAGCCCCAGCATTTT CASRYSGDQPQHF
many TRBD1 TRBJ1-1 TRBV7-3 TGTGCCAGCAGCCTTACAGGGGGGGTGAACACTGAAGCTTTCTTT CASSLTGGVNTEAFF
- TRBD1 TRBJ2-3 TRBV12-3/TRBV12-4 TGTGCCAGCAGACCGACAGGGCGCACAGATACGCAGTATTTT CASRPTGRTDTQYF
few - TRBJ2-1 TRBV4-1 TGCGCCAGCAGTTTTCCGGGAATGGGCCCCTACAATGAGCAGTTCTTC CASSFPGMGPYNEQFF
- - TRBJ2-1 TRBV18 TGTGCCAGCTCAGGTTGGGGTAAAAGCTCCTACAATGAGCAGTTCTTC CASSGWGKSSYNEQFF
- TRBD2 TRBJ2-7 TRBV12-3/TRBV12-4 TGTGCCAGCAGTTTAGCTCACCTAGCGGGAGAACGGGACGAGCAGTACTTC CASSLAHLAGERDEQYF
few TRBD2 TRBJ2-1 TRBV30 TGTGCCTGGTTTTACGGGACTAGCGGGCCCGAGCAGTTCTTC CAWFYGTSGPEQFF
- TRBD2 TRBJ2-1 TRBV2 TGTGCCAGCAGGAGGGGTGGGACTAGCGGGTTTAGCTCCTACAATGAGCAGTTCTTC CASRRGGTSGFSSYNEQFF
few TRBD1 TRBJ2-7 TRBV7-6 TGTGCCAGCAGCGTGGGACAGGGCTTCAACTACGAGCAGTACTTC CASSVGQGFNYEQYF
few TRBD2 TRBJ2-1 TRBV29-1 TGCAGCGTTGAAGGGTTGGAGAGTAGCGGGCACTACAATGAGCAGTTCTTC CSVEGLESSGHYNEQFF
- - TRBJ2-7 TRBV20-1 TGCAGTGCTAGCGCAATCTCGGACAGAATTTACGAGCAGTACTTC CSASAISDRIYEQYF
- - TRBJ2-2 TRBV2 TGTGCCAGCAGAATTTTAGGCATTACCGGGGAGCTGTTTTTT CASRILGITGELFF
many TRBD2 TRBJ2-1 TRBV4-1 TGCGCCAGCCGCTCGACTAGCGCTGAGCAGTTCTTC CASRSTSAEQFF
- TRBD2 TRBJ2-1 TRBV6-5 TGTGCCAGCAGTTACTCGGCGGGAGGCCTCAATGAGCAGTTCTTC CASSYSAGGLNEQFF
- - TRBJ2-5 TRBV12-3/TRBV12-4 TGTGCCAGCAGCGGGCAGGGTTTCTGGCTAGAGACCCAGTACTTC CASSGQGFWLETQYF
few TRBD2 TRBJ2-7 TRBV4-1 TGCGCCAGCAGCCTGGGCGGGAGGGGGTTTCTGGAGCAGTACTTC CASSLGGRGFLEQYF
many - TRBJ2-1 TRBV7-8 TGTGCCAGCAGCTTTTGGCTAAATGAGCAGTTCTTC CASSFWLNEQFF
- - TRBJ1-2 TRBV25-1 TGTGCCAGCAGTGGAAAGGGGCTCAACTATGGCTACACCTTC CASSGKGLNYGYTF
- TRBD1 TRBJ1-2 TRBV27 TGTGCCAGCAGTTTTAGGGTCGGGACAGGGGCTGGCTACACCTTC CASSFRVGTGAGYTF
- - TRBJ2-1 TRBV29-1 TGCAGCGTTGGCGTCAATGAGCAGTTCTTC CSVGVNEQFF
many - TRBJ2-1 TRBV20-1 TGCAGTGCTTGGACGGGATCGGGCCATGAGCAGTTCTTC CSAWTGSGHEQFF
few - TRBJ2-1 TRBV5-1 TGCGCCAGCAGCGGGGCCTTCCTCAATGAGCAGTTCTTC CASSGAFLNEQFF
- - TRBJ1-1 TRBV7-3 TGTGCCAGCAGCTTAGTGGGAGGAGGGGCGAACACTGAAGCTTTCTTT CASSLVGGGANTEAFF
- - TRBJ2-7 TRBV7-8 TGTGCCAGCACCCTCCCCCGAGGCAGGGCGTACGAGCAGTACTTC CASTLPRGRAYEQYF
- - TRBJ1-4 TRBV12-3/TRBV12-4 TGTGCCAGCTCGAAGAACAGGCAAAATGAAAAACTGTTTTTT CASSKNRQNEKLFF
- TRBD2 TRBJ2-1 TRBV5-1 TGCGCCAGCAGCTTGGGTTTGGGTAGCGGGACCTACAATGAGCAGTTCTTC CASSLGLGSGTYNEQFF
few TRBD2 TRBJ2-7 TRBV29-1 TGCAGCGTTGAAGTTGACCCGGGACTAGCGGGAGGCGTCCTCTCTGGGGAGCAGTACTTC CSVEVDPGLAGGVLSGEQYF
- TRBD2 TRBJ2-1 TRBV29-1 TGCAGCGTTGAAGATACCGGACTAGCCCGTCTCTACAATGAGCAGTTCTTC CSVEDTGLARLYNEQFF
few - TRBJ2-3 TRBV29-1 TGCAGCGGCGCCACTACAGGCTATTTCACAGATACGCAGTATTTT CSGATTGYFTDTQYF
few - TRBJ2-7 TRBV20-1 TGCAGTGCTATTCCTACTAGATCCTACGAGCAGTACTTC CSAIPTRSYEQYF
many - TRBJ2-7 TRBV9 TGTGCCAGCAGCGTAGGGGGCGCGAGCTCCTACGAGCAGTACTTC CASSVGGASSYEQYF